These 28 T cell receptor beta chains were all obtained from the same sample, sequenced in a study of OX40 agonist ivuxolimab in advanced cancers. Libraries were constructed by the immunoSEQ multiplex PCR assay. Imported from immuneACCESS, the table was reduced by TCRdb to in-frame sequences with V and J called. These copies leave out some clones; in studies compared against another copy, an unresolved V gene accounts for under half, and the cause of the remainder is not known. Recorded for this sample are about 26,000 clones; approximately 80% of them occurred a single time. The ten largest clones add up to around 27% of the sample. Sample: CD4+ or CD8+ T cells sorted from blood, taken in a trial of the OX40 agonist ivuxolimab. The receptors come from an adult with an advanced solid tumor such as melanoma, head and neck, liver or kidney cancer.

This clone was observed once. The chain links TRBV5-6 to TRBJ2-6; no clear D gene. Trimming stripped 2 bases from V and 0 bases from J, with 6 bases between. Germline lookup yields CDR1 SGHDT and CDR2 YYEEEE. The CDR3 contains 15 residues. CDR3 residues: CASSFGGSGANVLTF. CDR3 DNA sequence: TGTGCCAGCAGCTTTGGTGGCTCTGGGGCCAACGTCCTGACTTTC.

This chain joins TRBV11-2 and TRBJ2-7, with 10 bases matching TRBD1. V lost 5 bases and J lost 4; bases outside the gene matches: 5. CDR3 size: 14 residues. Germline CDR1 is SGHAT and CDR2 is FQNNGV. The CDR3 DNA follows: TGTGCCAGCAGCGCGGACAGGGGGACTTACGAGCAGTACTTC. This translates into CASSADRGTYEQYF.

The rearrangement uses TRBV5-1 and TRBJ1-2, with D possibly being TRBD1 (5 bases). The CDR3 is 13 amino acids. The germline V gene encodes CDR1 SGHRS and CDR2 YFSETQ. V was trimmed by 0 bases and J by 6 bases, leaving 9 bases between them. For the CDR3, the DNA is TGCGCCAGCAGCTTGGGGGGCGCGGATGGCTACACCTTC. Its protein product is CASSLGGADGYTF. Using reference TRBV5-1 and TRBJ1-2 for the parts outside the CDR3, the full variable domain is KAGVTQTPRYLIKTRGQQVTLSCSPISGHRSVSWYQQTPGQGLQFLFEYFSETQRNKGNFPGRFSGRQFSNSRSEMNVSTLELGDSALYLCASSLGGADGYTFGSGTRLTVV.

To note about this clone: At one end, the junction sequence differs from germline, possibly due to a read error. V usage is TRBV11-2 and J usage is TRBJ2-7; the D gene is possibly TRBD2 (5 bases). This CDR3 has 15 amino acids. Germline V gives CDR1 SGHAT, CDR2 FQNNGV. This CDR3 is CASSLEGRSSYEQYF. The CDR3 DNA follows: TGTGCCAGCAGCCTAGAGGGCCGGAGCTCCTACGAGCAGTACTTC.

The chain combines TRBV27 with TRBJ2-4; TRBD1 matches 8 bases. The CDR3 sequence is 14 residues long. Looked up from germline, CDR1 is MNHEY and CDR2 is SMNVEV (reference sequence). V trimming: 2 bases; J trimming: 7 bases; junction bases outside the gene matches: 4. The CDR3 sequence: CASSLQGAGNIQYF. The CDR3 DNA is TGTGCCAGCAGTTTACAGGGGGCAGGCAACATTCAGTACTTC.

V is TRBV7-9 and J is TRBJ2-5; the D is unclear. Germline loops: CDR1 SEHNR, CDR2 FQNEAQ (reference sequence). The CDR3 is 15 amino acids. Trimming left V 3 bases short and J 5 bases short, with 16 bases between. This CDR3 is CASSFPRRIGETQYF. CDR3 in DNA: TGTGCCAGCAGCTTCCCCCGCCGGATCGGGGAGACCCAGTACTTC.

V usage is TRBV7-2 and J usage is TRBJ1-5; 8 bases are a match to TRBD1. The ends lost 5 bases at V and 0 bases at J; junction bases unmatched: 6. The germline V gene has CDR1 SGHTA and CDR2 FQGNSA. The CDR3 sequence is 16 residues long. The CDR3 spells CASSATGAHSNQPQHF. CDR3 coding DNA: TGTGCCAGCAGCGCGACAGGGGCTCATAGCAATCAGCCCCAGCATTTT.

V usage is TRBV9 and J usage is TRBJ1-2; D remains unclear. CDR1 and CDR2 (germline): SGDLS, YYNGEE. There are 16 residues in the CDR3. Trimming shortened V by 4 bases and J by 2 bases, and 18 bases separated the two germline ends. The CDR3 DNA sequence: TGTGCCAGCAGCCCCTCAATGGACTGGCTGAACTATGGCTACACCTTC. Translation gives CASSPSMDWLNYGYTF.

The CDR3: CASSYTGYEKLFF. The DNA for the CDR3 is TGTGCCAGCAGTTACACAGGGTACGAAAAACTGTTTTTT. The J gene is TRBJ1-4, the V gene TRBV6-5, with D tentatively TRBD1 (6 bases). CDR1 is MNHEY and CDR2 is SVGAGI in the germline V gene. The CDR3 has 13 amino acids. V dropped 2 bases and J dropped 8 bases, with 9 bases sitting between them.

V gene TRBV19 combines with J gene TRBJ2-7; the D call may be TRBD1 or TRBD2 (7 bases each). Trimming shortened V by 6 bases and J by 3 bases, and 18 bases separated the two germline ends. The CDR3 is made up of 15 amino acids. CDR1 and CDR2 from the germline V gene are LNHDA and SQIVND (reference sequence). The CDR3 reads CASRFQAGQNYEQYF. In DNA form, the CDR3 reads TGTGCCAGTAGATTTCAAGCGGGACAGAACTACGAGCAGTACTTC.

This clone turned up a few times. V gene TRBV11-3 combines with J gene TRBJ2-7; TRBD1 is a possible D gene (5 bases). With 3 bases removed from V and 3 bases from J, the gap between germline ends came to 9 bases. Germline assignment: CDR1 SGHNT and CDR2 YENEEA. This CDR3 contains 13 residues. CDR3 bases: TGTGCCAGCAGCTTGGACAACAACTACGAGCAGTACTTC. Translation gives CASSLDNNYEQYF.

The chain is built from TRBV27 and TRBJ1-1; no definite D call. The CDR3 consists of 11 residues. V gave up 9 bases and J gave up 1 base, with 6 bases separating them. CDR1 and CDR2 (germline): MNHEY, SMNVEV (reference sequence). The CDR3 nucleotides read TGTGCCAGTTTCAGGAACACTGAAGCTTTCTTT. The encoded protein is CASFRNTEAFF.

The genes are TRBV6-5 and TRBJ2-7, with TRBD2 as a possible D gene (6 bases). Germline values: CDR1 MNHEY, CDR2 SVGAGI. Trimming shortened V by 2 bases and J by 2 bases, and 10 bases separated the two germline ends. CDR3 length: 14 residues. CDR3 amino acids: CASSYGGGPYEQYF. For the CDR3, the DNA is TGTGCCAGCAGTTACGGGGGAGGACCCTACGAGCAGTACTTC.

This chain connects TRBV28 to TRBJ2-7, with 9 nucleotides matching TRBD2. V shed 6 bases and J 3 bases; nucleotides not matched to a gene: 9. This CDR3 is built from 15 residues. Germline values: CDR1 MDHEN, CDR2 SYDVKM. The DNA of the CDR3 is TGTGCCAGCAGAGAGACTAGCGGCATAATCTACGAGCAGTACTTC. As protein: CASRETSGIIYEQYF.

The chain employs TRBV28 and TRBJ1-5, with D perhaps TRBD1 (5 bases). This CDR3 has 14 amino acids. V was shortened by 6 bases and J by 0 bases, with 9 bases between the two germline ends. Germline CDR1 is MDHEN and CDR2 is SYDVKM. The CDR3: CASRETVSNQPQHF. The CDR3 region has the DNA TGTGCCAGCAGGGAGACAGTTAGCAATCAGCCCCAGCATTTT.

Only one count was recorded for this clone. This chain links TRBV4-1 with TRBJ2-5, with TRBD1 as a possible D gene (5 bases). Germline V gene data show CDR1 as MGHRA and CDR2 as YSYEKL. The CDR3 sequence is 18 residues long. Trimming shortened V by 3 bases and J by 0 bases, and 20 bases separated the two germline ends. The CDR3 here is CASSQPAQMGPYQETQYF. CDR3 nucleotides: TGCGCCAGCAGCCAGCCTGCCCAAATGGGGCCGTACCAAGAGACCCAGTACTTC.

The rearrangement links TRBV27 to TRBJ2-2; D call uncertain. Trimming cost V 2 bases and J 3 bases, with 1 base left between them. Looked up from germline, CDR1 is MNHEY and CDR2 is SMNVEV (reference sequence). The CDR3 spans 12 residues. The CDR3 sequence is CASSLDTGELFF. Here the CDR3 DNA reads TGTGCCAGCAGTTTAGACACCGGGGAGCTGTTTTTT.

This clone was seen a single time. This rearrangement joins TRBV19 to TRBJ1-1, with D uncertain. This CDR3 spans 13 amino acids. Trimming cost V 3 bases and J 3 bases, with 8 bases left between them. Germline lookup yields CDR1 LNHDA and CDR2 SQIVND (reference sequence). The CDR3: CASSMDQYTEAFF. The CDR3 nucleotides are TGTGCCAGTAGTATGGATCAGTACACTGAAGCTTTCTTT.

The table lists this clone with a few counts. The chain links TRBV4-3 to TRBJ2-3, with 9 bases identical to TRBD2. The length of the CDR3 is 18 residues. J lost 5 bases, V lost 3 bases, and 15 bases had no gene match. Germline V CDR1 and CDR2: LGHNA, YSLEER. The CDR3 loop reads CASSHSWTSVTPGDTQYF. DNA of the CDR3: TGCGCCAGCAGCCATAGCTGGACTAGCGTTACCCCCGGAGATACGCAGTATTTT.

The chain is built from TRBV7-6 and TRBJ2-2; 7 bases map to TRBD2. Losses at the gene ends were 1 base for V and 5 bases for J; bases not matched to a gene: 4. Germline CDR1 SGHVS, CDR2 FNYEAQ. The length of the CDR3 is 15 residues. The CDR3 DNA is TGTGCCAGCAGCTTAGAATTGGGGGGGACCGGGGAGCTGTTTTTT. Translating gives CASSLELGGTGELFF.

The chain has TRBV11-3 and TRBJ2-2, with D unclear. V was cut by 5 bases and J by 7 bases, with 5 bases left in between. The length of the CDR3 is 11 residues. Germline V gene sequence: CDR1 SGHNT, CDR2 YENEEA. The CDR3 nucleotides are TGTGCCAGCAGCCGGGTCGGGGAGCTGTTTTTT. Encoded protein: CASSRVGELFF.

The chain combines TRBV7-9 with TRBJ2-1; D unresolved. Looked up from germline, CDR1 is SEHNR and CDR2 is FQNEAQ (reference sequence). The CDR3 loop spans 13 amino acids. Deletions cut 5 bases from V and 9 bases from J, with 14 bases between. The CDR3 spells CASSPVEYGEQFF. The DNA of the CDR3 is TGTGCCAGCAGCCCGGTCGAGTATGGTGAGCAGTTCTTC.

The rearrangement uses TRBV27 and TRBJ2-4, with no clear D. The CDR3 runs 13 residues. Germline V gene sequence: CDR1 MNHEY, CDR2 SMNVEV (reference sequence). Trimming removed 3 bases at V and 2 bases at J, with 5 bases between. The CDR3 DNA follows: TGTGCCAGCAGTTTCGGTTCCAAAAACATTCAGTACTTC. This gives the protein CASSFGSKNIQYF.

The chain joins TRBV6-1 to TRBJ2-5; TRBD1 agrees at 8 bases. This CDR3 has 17 amino acids. CDR1 is MNHNS and CDR2 is SASEGT in the germline V gene. Germline trimming cut 7 bases from V and 5 bases from J; bases unmatched to any gene: 18. The CDR3 coding sequence is TGTGCCAGCACTGACCTCATAAGGCAGGGGGCGATGGAGACCCAGTACTTC. It encodes CASTDLIRQGAMETQYF.

The rearrangement links TRBV4-1 to TRBJ1-6; D gene unclear. The germline V and J ends were trimmed by 4 bases and 3 bases, with 10 bases remaining between them. The CDR3 is 15 amino acids. Germline CDR1 is MGHRA and CDR2 is YSYEKL. The CDR3 DNA reads TGCGCCAGCAGCCGCCAGGCGATCTATAATTCACCCCTCCACTTT. Protein product: CASSRQAIYNSPLHF.

The rearrangement links TRBV7-2 to TRBJ2-5; perhaps TRBD1 as D (5 bases). Germline V gene sequence: CDR1 SGHTA, CDR2 FQGNSA. The CDR3 consists of 12 residues. The germline V and J ends were trimmed by 5 bases and 2 bases, with 6 bases remaining between them. CDR3 region: CASSAGQETQYF. CDR3 bases: TGTGCCAGCAGCGCAGGGCAAGAGACCCAGTACTTC. Based on the CDR3 plus reference TRBV7-2 and TRBJ2-5, the full variable domain is GAGVSQSPSNKVTEKGKDVELRCDPISGHTALYWYRQSLGQGLEFLIYFQGNSAPDKSGLPSDRFSAERTGGSVSTLTIQRTQQEDSAVYLCASSAGQETQYFGPGTRLLVL.

The rearrangement joins TRBV6-5 to TRBJ2-2; no clear D. This CDR3 has 15 residues. V was trimmed by 2 bases and J by 1 base, leaving 8 bases between them. From germline, CDR1 is MNHEY and CDR2 SVGAGI. CDR3 region: CASSYGEVNTGELFF. For the CDR3, the DNA is TGTGCCAGCAGTTACGGAGAAGTGAACACCGGGGAGCTGTTTTTT.

This chain connects TRBV2 to TRBJ2-1, with 12 bases fitting TRBD2. With 6 bases clipped from V and 5 bases from J, the junction kept 5 bases outside the gene matches. The CDR3 has 15 residues. CDR1 and CDR2 (germline): SNHLY, FYNNEI. This CDR3 is CASSASGGAHNEQFF. In nucleotides, the CDR3 is TGTGCCAGCAGCGCTAGCGGGGGGGCCCACAATGAGCAGTTCTTC. Full variable domain (missing parts from reference TRBV2 and TRBJ2-1): EPEVTQTPSHQVTQMGQEVILRCVPISNHLYFYWYRQILGQKVEFLVSFYNNEISEKSEIFDDQFSVERPDGSNFTLKIRSTKLEDSAMYFCASSASGGAHNEQFFGPGTRLTVL.